This T cell receptor (beta chain) is from a study of blood T cell repertoires in COVID-19. Study processing details: The authors estimated nucleated cell counts from reference gene primer amplification. TCRdb's table, derived via immunoSEQ multiplex PCR, lists solely in-frame clones and lacks some. V and J calls and clone size are as listed in that table; D and trimming were resolved from the DNA. The repertoire consists of 75,000 to 90,000 clones, with approximately 90% occurring once and the leading ten covering around 5.4%. The sequence was obtained from a human donor in a cohort sampled during active COVID-19. Sequencing was done on a sample of peripheral blood.

CDR3 in amino acids: CASSISWVPGGPEAFF. CDR3 sequence (DNA): TGTGCCAGCAGCATCTCTTGGGTCCCTGGGGGCCCTGAAGCTTTCTTT. The chain combines TRBV2 with TRBJ1-1, with TRBD1 as a possible D gene (6 bases). Germline V lookup: CDR1 SNHLY, CDR2 FYNNEI. CDR3 length equals 16 residues. V lost 6 bases to trimming and J lost 6 bases, with 23 bases between them.